This T cell receptor beta chain is from a study of resident and recirculating memory T cells in vitiligo. This clone occurred once. Assay: immunoSEQ multiplex PCR; the TCRdb copy retains only in-frame clones and omits some. The sample lists tens of thousands of clones, 92% occurring once. The CDR3 contains 15 residues. With V trimmed by 5 bases and J by 6 bases, 9 bases remained unmatched. Germline V gene sequence: CDR1 SGHVS, CDR2 FNYEAQ. Patients' lesions had not changed for the previous 6 months. The receptor's source is a male donor with vitiligo. The chain has TRBV7-6 and TRBJ2-3; TRBD2 agrees at 9 bases. The sample was blood. The CDR3 loop is CASSPSASGADTQYF. For the CDR3, the DNA is TGTGCCAGCAGCCCCTCCGCTAGCGGGGCGGATACGCAGTATTTT.